This T cell receptor (beta chain) was sequenced during a study of shared clonotypes between healthy human individuals. On the study more broadly: Three plates each covered CD4 naive and memory; CD8 naive two, CD8 memory one.

The DNA input per sorted-subset replicate PCR was about 0.2 ug, corresponding to around 28,000 T cell genomes. The protocol was immunoSEQ multiplex PCR, while the TCRdb copy is restricted to in-frame clones and leaves out a portion. This sample has roughly 890,000 clones, with approximately 92% found just once. Naive CD8 cells comprised CD45RO-negative, CCR7-positively selected cells, excluding terminally differentiated effector memory CD45RA+ cells. CDR1 MNHNS and CDR2 SASEGT come from the germline V gene. The V end was cut by 6 bases, the J end by 0 bases, with 9 bases between. CDR3 length: 15 amino acids.

The V gene is TRBV6-1, the J gene TRBJ2-6; D is undetermined. This clonotype was obtained from a man between 25 and 39 years old in good health. Sequencing used naive CD8+ T cells sorted from blood. The CDR3 DNA reads TGTGCCAGCAGGGACGTGCTCTCTGGGGCCAACGTCCTGACTTTC. This encodes CASRDVLSGANVLTF.